What follows are 21 T cell receptor beta chains derived from one specimen sequenced in a study of T-cell reconstitution after alpha-beta-depleted transplantation in children. It was with unique molecular identifiers that the TCRbeta library was prepared. From the PCR reads, TCRdb called clonotypes with MiXCR, one entry per CDR3 protein. The sample shows about 350,000 distinct CDR3 sequences, around 15% of them seen only once. Source: PBMCs, mostly from graft donor cells, taken 360 days after TCRalphabeta/CD19-depleted stem cell transplant. The receptors come from a male patient between 2 and 9 years old who had a stem cell transplant for acute lymphoblastic leukemia, so the T cells may come from the graft donor.

This clonotype was counted a single time. The chain carries TRBV15 and TRBJ2-7; D is uncertain. Germline values: CDR1 LNHNV, CDR2 YYDKDF (reference sequence). CDR3 size: 14 residues. With 5 bases removed from V and 5 bases from J, the gap between germline ends came to 16 bases. The CDR3 sequence is CATSHEAGSHEQYF. For the CDR3, the DNA is TGTGCCACCAGCCACGAGGCCGGTAGCCACGAGCAGTACTTC.

This clonotype occurred a few times. The gene calls are TRBV10-2 and TRBJ1-1; 8 bases map to TRBD1. This CDR3 is built from 14 residues. Germline V gene sequence: CDR1 WSHSY, CDR2 SAAADI. V lost 5 bases, J lost 1 base, and 3 bases stayed unmatched. The chain's CDR3 is CASSSTGANTEAFF. The CDR3 bases are TGCGCCAGCAGTTCGACAGGGGCGAACACTGAAGCTTTCTTT.

This chain uses TRBV7-2 with TRBJ1-5; D perhaps matches TRBD1 (6 bases). CDR3 size: 14 residues. Per germline, CDR1 SGHTA and CDR2 FQGNSA. V lost 2 bases and J 6 bases, leaving 11 bases between the germline ends. The CDR3 is CASSLIGGGQPQHF. The CDR3 region has the DNA TGTGCCAGCAGCTTAATTGGGGGCGGTCAGCCCCAGCATTTT. The whole variable domain, filled in from reference TRBV7-2 and TRBJ1-5, reads GAGVSQSPSNKVTEKGKDVELRCDPISGHTALYWYRQSLGQGLEFLIYFQGNSAPDKSGLPSDRFSAERTGGSVSTLTIQRTQQEDSAVYLCASSLIGGGQPQHFGDGTRLSIL.

The sample holds a few counts of this clonotype. The chain employs TRBV28 and TRBJ1-5; D possibly corresponds to TRBD1 (5 bases). CDR3 size: 14 residues. Trimming cost V 2 bases and J 3 bases, with 8 bases left between them. Germline V gene lookup returns CDR1 MDHEN and CDR2 SYDVKM. The CDR3 loop reads CASSLPGINQPQHF. As DNA, the CDR3 is TGTGCCAGCAGTTTACCAGGGATCAATCAGCCCCAGCATTTT.

This clonotype was counted between two and nine times. CDR3 DNA: TGTGCCAGCAGCTCTAGCGGGAGAGAGGACAATGAGCAGTTCTTC. Its protein product is CASSSSGREDNEQFF. V and J are TRBV7-9 and TRBJ2-1; 10 positions agree with TRBD2. Losses at the gene ends were 4 bases for V and 5 bases for J; bases not matched to a gene: 5. The CDR3 covers 15 residues. CDR1 is SEHNR, CDR2 FQNEAQ, per germline (reference sequence).

The gene calls are TRBV27 and TRBJ2-4; D might be TRBD1 (6 bases). Germline assignment: CDR1 MNHEY and CDR2 SMNVEV (reference sequence). V lost 5 bases and J 0 bases, leaving 11 bases between the germline ends. This CDR3 has 15 amino acids. The CDR3 DNA reads TGTGCCAGCAGTCCAGGGGTCGGAGCCAAAAACATTCAGTACTTC. Translating it yields CASSPGVGAKNIQYF.

This clonotype was observed a handful of times. This chain connects TRBV20-1 to TRBJ2-5, with D tentatively TRBD2 (5 bases). The CDR3 is 14 residues long. V lost 5 bases, J lost 1 base, and 14 bases lay in between. Germline assignment: CDR1 DFQATT and CDR2 SNEGSKA (reference sequence). The CDR3 loop is CSAPLAGPQETQYF. The CDR3, as DNA: TGCAGTGCTCCCCTCGCGGGCCCCCAAGAGACCCAGTACTTC.

The chain has TRBV5-6 and TRBJ2-7, with 8 bases aligning to TRBD1. V trimming: 0 bases; J trimming: 3 bases; junction bases outside the gene matches: 5. The V gene's germline CDR1 is SGHDT and CDR2 YYEEEE. The CDR3 consists of 15 residues. CDR3 in amino acids: CASSLAGQGFYEQYF. The CDR3 region has the DNA TGTGCCAGCAGCTTGGCCGGACAGGGCTTCTACGAGCAGTACTTC.

The rearrangement uses TRBV5-5 and TRBJ2-2, with D perhaps matching TRBD1 (6 bases). This CDR3 comprises 14 residues. In germline, CDR1 is SGHKS, CDR2 YYEKEE (reference sequence). V gave up 4 bases and J gave up 4 bases, with 11 bases separating them. CDR3 sequence reads: CASSRDTSTGELFF. CDR3 nucleotide sequence: TGTGCCAGCAGCAGGGACACTAGCACCGGGGAGCTGTTTTTT.

This clonotype was detected many times. V is TRBV10-3 and J is TRBJ2-5; 12 bases match TRBD2. Per germline, CDR1 ENHRY and CDR2 SYGVKD. CDR3 size: 18 residues. Losses at the gene ends were 3 bases for V and 0 bases for J; bases not matched to a gene: 8. The CDR3 is CAISDVGLAGFYQETQYF. Here the CDR3 DNA reads TGTGCCATCAGTGACGTCGGACTAGCGGGATTCTACCAAGAGACCCAGTACTTC.

The rearrangement joins TRBV7-2 to TRBJ2-7, with TRBD1 matching 7 bases. The CDR3 length is 15 residues. The trim removed 3 bases at V and 2 bases at J, leaving 7 bases unmatched. Germline V gives CDR1 SGHTA, CDR2 FQGNSA. CDR3 protein: CASSFLQGPAYEQYF. For the CDR3, the DNA is TGTGCCAGCAGCTTCTTACAGGGGCCGGCCTACGAGCAGTACTTC.

This chain joins TRBV10-2 and TRBJ2-7; 7 bases are shared with TRBD1. CDR1 and CDR2 (germline): WSHSY, SAAADI. The CDR3 contains 15 residues. The V and J ends lost 3 bases and 6 bases, in that order; junction bases with no gene match: 11. The CDR3 spells CASSDPAGGRIEQYF. The CDR3 DNA follows: TGCGCCAGCAGTGATCCGGCAGGGGGTCGGATCGAGCAGTACTTC.

This clonotype has only a few counts. The chain employs TRBV2 and TRBJ2-1; D perhaps matches TRBD2 (6 bases). V was cut by 7 bases and J by 8 bases, with 18 bases left in between. The CDR3 consists of 14 residues. Germline values: CDR1 SNHLY, CDR2 FYNNEI. The CDR3: CASIKQGPGDEQFF. CDR3 DNA: TGTGCCAGCATCAAGCAGGGCCCGGGGGATGAGCAGTTCTTC.

CDR3 residues: CASSLGGSEPHTDTQYF. CDR3 bases: TGTGCCAGCAGCTTAGGCGGGAGTGAGCCTCACACAGATACGCAGTATTTT. The genes are TRBV13 and TRBJ2-3; possible D gene TRBD2, 6 bases. The germline V and J ends were trimmed by 0 bases and 2 bases, with 15 bases remaining between them. The CDR3 runs 17 residues. CDR1 is PRHDT and CDR2 is FYEKMQ in the germline V gene (reference sequence).

Only a few counts were recorded for this clonotype. The J gene is TRBJ2-7, the V gene TRBV20-1; 10 positions agree with TRBD2. There are 15 residues in the CDR3. The V gene's germline CDR1 is DFQATT and CDR2 SNEGSKA (reference sequence). V was clipped by 0 bases and J by 4 bases; unmatched bases: 6. DNA for the CDR3: TGCAGTGCTAGAGATCTTGGGACTAGCGCATACGAGCAGTACTTC. It is translated as CSARDLGTSAYEQYF.

This chain joins TRBV12-3 or TRBV12-4 and TRBJ2-7; TRBD1 or TRBD2 may be the D gene (5 bases each). Trimming removed 2 bases from V and 5 bases from J, with 7 bases in between. The CDR3 consists of 12 residues. CDR3 sequence: CASSLRGDEQYF. In nucleotides, the CDR3 is TGTGCCAGCAGTTTAAGGGGAGACGAGCAGTACTTC.

The V call is TRBV6-1, the J call TRBJ2-1; either TRBD1 or TRBD2 may fit D (6 bases each). This CDR3 contains 16 residues. Trimming removed 3 bases from V and 8 bases from J, with 20 bases in between. Per the germline V gene, CDR1 is MNHNS and CDR2 is SASEGT. This CDR3 is CASSDRALRGEYEQFF. The CDR3 bases are TGTGCCAGCAGTGACAGGGCACTAAGGGGGGAGTATGAGCAGTTCTTC.

In its sample, this clonotype was seen a few times. This chain joins TRBV27 and TRBJ2-3, with D possibly being TRBD2 (5 bases). Trimming cost V 0 bases and J 2 bases, with 9 bases left between them. Per germline, CDR1 MNHEY and CDR2 SMNVEV (reference sequence). This CDR3 has 15 residues. CDR3 in DNA: TGTGCCAGCAGTTTATCGAGAGGGCTCACAGATACGCAGTATTTT. It codes for CASSLSRGLTDTQYF.

This clonotype was observed many times. This chain links TRBV12-3 or TRBV12-4 with TRBJ1-6; no definite D call. Deletions cut 1 base from V and 7 bases from J, with 5 bases between. The length of the CDR3 is 13 residues. This CDR3 reads CASSLERNSPLHF. The CDR3 nucleotides are TGTGCCAGCAGTTTAGAGAGGAATTCACCCCTCCACTTT.

This clonotype was counted a few times. This chain joins TRBV5-6 and TRBJ2-7, with D possibly being TRBD2 (5 bases). The V end lost 0 bases, the J end lost 4 bases, and 11 bases lay between the germline ends. Germline CDR1 and CDR2: SGHDT and YYEEEE. CDR3 size: 14 residues. The CDR3 sequence is CASSLVGSEYEQYF. The CDR3 DNA sequence: TGTGCCAGCAGCTTGGTGGGGAGCGAGTACGAGCAGTACTTC. The complete variable domain, with remaining parts taken from reference TRBV5-6 and TRBJ2-7, reads DAGVTQSPTHLIKTRGQQVTLRCSPKSGHDTVSWYQQALGQGPQFIFQYYEEEERQRGNFPDRFSGHQFPNYSSELNVNALLLGDSALYLCASSLVGSEYEQYFGPGTRLTVT.

The V call is TRBV28, the J call TRBJ2-3; 7 nucleotides align to TRBD2. The germline gives CDR1 MDHEN, CDR2 SYDVKM. The J segment lost 2 bases and the V segment lost 5 bases, leaving 10 bases of the junction unmatched. This CDR3 spans 16 amino acids. As DNA, the CDR3 is TGTGCCAGCAGTCCCTCGACTAGCATATCCACAGATACGCAGTATTTT. Translation gives CASSPSTSISTDTQYF.